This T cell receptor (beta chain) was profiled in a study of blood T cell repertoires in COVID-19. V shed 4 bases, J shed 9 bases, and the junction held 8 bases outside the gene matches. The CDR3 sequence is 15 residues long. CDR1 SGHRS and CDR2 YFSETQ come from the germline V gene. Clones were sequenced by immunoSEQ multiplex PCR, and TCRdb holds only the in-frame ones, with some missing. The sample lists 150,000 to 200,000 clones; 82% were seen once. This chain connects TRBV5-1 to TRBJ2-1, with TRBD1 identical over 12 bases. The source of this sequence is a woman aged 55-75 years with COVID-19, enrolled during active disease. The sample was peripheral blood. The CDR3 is CASSGGGTGGLEQFF. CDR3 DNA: TGCGCCAGCAGCGGGGGAGGGACAGGGGGCCTTGAGCAGTTCTTC.